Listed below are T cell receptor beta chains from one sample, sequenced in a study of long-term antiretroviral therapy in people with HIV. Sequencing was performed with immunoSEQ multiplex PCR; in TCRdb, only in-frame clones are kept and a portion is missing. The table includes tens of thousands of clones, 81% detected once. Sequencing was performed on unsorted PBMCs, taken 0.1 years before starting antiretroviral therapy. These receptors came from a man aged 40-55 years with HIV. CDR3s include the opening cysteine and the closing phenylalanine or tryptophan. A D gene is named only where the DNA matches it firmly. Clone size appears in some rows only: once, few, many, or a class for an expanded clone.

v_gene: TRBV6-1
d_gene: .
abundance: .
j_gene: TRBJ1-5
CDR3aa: CASSERLGNQPQHF
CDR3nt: TGTGCCAGCAGTGAACGGCTTGGCAATCAGCCCCAGCATTTT

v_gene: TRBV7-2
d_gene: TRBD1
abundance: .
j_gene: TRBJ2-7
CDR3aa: CASSRGQGFAEQYF
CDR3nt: TGTGCCAGCAGCAGAGGACAGGGGTTCGCCGAGCAGTACTTC

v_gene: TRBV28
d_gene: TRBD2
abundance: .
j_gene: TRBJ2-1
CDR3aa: CASRLAGVEQFF
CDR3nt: TGTGCCAGCAGACTAGCGGGTGTGGAGCAGTTCTTC

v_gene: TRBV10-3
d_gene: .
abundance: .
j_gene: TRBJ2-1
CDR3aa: CAISESFRENEQFF
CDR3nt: TGTGCCATCAGTGAGTCATTCCGAGAGAATGAGCAGTTCTTC

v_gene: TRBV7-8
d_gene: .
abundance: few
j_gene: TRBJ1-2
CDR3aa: CASSSQGVPVYGYTF
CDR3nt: TGTGCCAGCAGCTCTCAGGGAGTACCCGTCTATGGCTACACCTTC

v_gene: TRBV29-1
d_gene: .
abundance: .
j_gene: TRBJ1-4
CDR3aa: CSARRAGLNEKLFF
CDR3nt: TGCAGCGCTCGGCGGGCGGGACTTAATGAAAAACTGTTTTTT

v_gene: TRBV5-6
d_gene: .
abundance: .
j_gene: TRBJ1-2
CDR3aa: CASFEVGSGGYTF
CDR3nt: TGTGCCAGCTTCGAGGTGGGAAGCGGTGGCTACACCTTC

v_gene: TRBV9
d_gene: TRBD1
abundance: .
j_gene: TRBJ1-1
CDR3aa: CASGIRQGTEAFF
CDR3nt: TGTGCCAGCGGGATACGACAGGGCACTGAAGCTTTCTTT

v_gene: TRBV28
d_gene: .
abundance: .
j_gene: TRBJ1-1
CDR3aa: CASTFRGGGTEAFF
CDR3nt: TGTGCCAGCACTTTTAGAGGGGGAGGGACTGAAGCTTTCTTT

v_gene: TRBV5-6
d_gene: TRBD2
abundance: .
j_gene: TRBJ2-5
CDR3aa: CASSLRAGGPQETQYF
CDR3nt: TGTGCCAGCAGCCTCCGAGCGGGGGGCCCCCAAGAGACCCAGTACTTC

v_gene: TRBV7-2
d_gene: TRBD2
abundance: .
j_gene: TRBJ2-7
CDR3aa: CASSLTSGGAIEQYF
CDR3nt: TGTGCCAGCAGCTTGACTAGCGGGGGGGCGATCGAGCAGTACTTC

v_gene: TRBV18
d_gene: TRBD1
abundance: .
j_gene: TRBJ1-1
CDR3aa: CASSPGQEAEAFF
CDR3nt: TGTGCCAGCTCACCTGGACAGGAGGCTGAAGCTTTCTTT

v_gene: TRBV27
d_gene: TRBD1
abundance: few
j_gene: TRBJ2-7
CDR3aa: CASSRQGAGTYEQYF
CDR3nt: TGTGCCAGCAGTAGACAGGGGGCAGGGACCTACGAGCAGTACTTC

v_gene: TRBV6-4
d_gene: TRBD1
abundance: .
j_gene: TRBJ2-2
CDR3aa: CASSPEPTGTGELFF
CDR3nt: TGTGCCAGCAGTCCCGAGCCGACAGGGACCGGGGAGCTGTTTTTT

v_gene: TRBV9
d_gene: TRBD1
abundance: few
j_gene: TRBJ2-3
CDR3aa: CASSVESRTGGPPDTQYF
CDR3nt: TGTGCCAGCAGCGTAGAGTCAAGGACAGGGGGCCCCCCAGATACGCAGTATTTT

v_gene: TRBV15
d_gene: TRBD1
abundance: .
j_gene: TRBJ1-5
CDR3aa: CATSSRDRGRKGQPQHF
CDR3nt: TGTGCCACCAGCAGCCGGGACAGGGGGCGCAAGGGGCAGCCCCAGCATTTT

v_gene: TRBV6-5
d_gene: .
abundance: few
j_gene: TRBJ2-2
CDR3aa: CASSRASQSGELFF
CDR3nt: TGTGCCAGCAGCCGTGCTTCGCAGTCCGGGGAGCTGTTTTTT

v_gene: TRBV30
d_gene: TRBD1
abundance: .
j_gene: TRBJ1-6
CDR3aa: CAWSHDRGSNSPLHF
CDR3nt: TGTGCCTGGAGCCATGACAGGGGGAGTAATTCACCCCTCCACTTT

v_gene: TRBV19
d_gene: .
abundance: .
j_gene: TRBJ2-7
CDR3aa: CASSPRGASSYEQYF
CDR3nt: TGTGCCAGTAGTCCGCGAGGAGCCAGCTCCTACGAGCAGTACTTC

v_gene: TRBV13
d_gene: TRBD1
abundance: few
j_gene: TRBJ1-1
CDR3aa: CASSNDPGQGLGDTEAFF
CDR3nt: TGTGCCAGCAGCAACGACCCGGGACAGGGTCTCGGTGACACTGAAGCTTTCTTT

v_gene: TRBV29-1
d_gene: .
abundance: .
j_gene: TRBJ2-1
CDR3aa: CSVSSLAREQFF
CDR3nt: TGCAGCGTTTCCTCCCTAGCTAGAGAGCAGTTCTTC

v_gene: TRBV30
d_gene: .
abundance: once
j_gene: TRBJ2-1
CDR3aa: CAWSPGVGLHNEQFF
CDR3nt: TGTGCCTGGAGTCCCGGCGTCGGCCTTCACAATGAGCAGTTCTTC

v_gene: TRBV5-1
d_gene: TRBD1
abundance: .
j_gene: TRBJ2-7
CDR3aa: CASSLNRGTDEQYF
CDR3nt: TGCGCCAGCAGCTTGAACAGGGGCACCGACGAGCAGTACTTC

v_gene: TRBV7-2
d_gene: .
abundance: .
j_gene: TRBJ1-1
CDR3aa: CASSPRVANTEAFF
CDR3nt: TGTGCCAGCAGCCCCCGGGTAGCGAACACTGAAGCTTTCTTT

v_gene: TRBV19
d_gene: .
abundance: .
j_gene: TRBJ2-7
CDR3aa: CASSISFGAVPYF
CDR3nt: TGTGCCAGTAGTATTTCGTTCGGGGCCGTACCGTACTTC

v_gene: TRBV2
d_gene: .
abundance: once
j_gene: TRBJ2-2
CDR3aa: CASTHESVLGELFF
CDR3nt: TGTGCCAGCACTCACGAGTCGGTGTTGGGGGAGCTGTTTTTT

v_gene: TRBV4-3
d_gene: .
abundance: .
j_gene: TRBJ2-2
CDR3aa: CASSFRRGNGELFF
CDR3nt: TGCGCCAGCAGCTTCCGCAGGGGAAACGGGGAGCTGTTTTTT

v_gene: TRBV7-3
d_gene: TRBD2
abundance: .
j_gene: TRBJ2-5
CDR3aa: CASSPGTSDQETQYF
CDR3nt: TGTGCCAGCAGCCCCGGGACTAGCGATCAAGAGACCCAGTACTTC

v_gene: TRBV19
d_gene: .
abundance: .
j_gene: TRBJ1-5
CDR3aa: CASRPKGSQPQHF
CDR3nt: TGTGCCAGTAGGCCGAAGGGGAGTCAGCCCCAGCATTTT

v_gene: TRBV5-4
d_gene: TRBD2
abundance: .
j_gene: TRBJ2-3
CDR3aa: CASSRGLAAGIGTDTQYF
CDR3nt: TGTGCCAGCAGCAGAGGACTAGCGGCAGGGATTGGTACAGATACGCAGTATTTT

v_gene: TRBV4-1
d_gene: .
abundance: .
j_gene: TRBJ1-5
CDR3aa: CASSQGTVLYSNQPQHF
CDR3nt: TGCGCCAGCAGCCAAGGGACCGTCTTGTATAGCAATCAGCCCCAGCATTTT

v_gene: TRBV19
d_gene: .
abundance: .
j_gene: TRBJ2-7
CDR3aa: CASSMALAYEQYF
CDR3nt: TGTGCCAGTAGTATGGCACTAGCCTACGAGCAGTACTTC

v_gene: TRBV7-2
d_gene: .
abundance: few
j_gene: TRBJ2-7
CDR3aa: CASSLVFEYEQYF
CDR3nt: TGTGCCAGCAGCTTAGTATTCGAGTACGAGCAGTACTTC

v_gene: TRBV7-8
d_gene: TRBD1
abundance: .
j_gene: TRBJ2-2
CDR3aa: CAINNRGGGAGELFF
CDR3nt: TGTGCCATCAATAACAGGGGCGGTGGGGCCGGGGAGCTGTTTTTT

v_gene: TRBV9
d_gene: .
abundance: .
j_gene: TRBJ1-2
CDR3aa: CASSVIGDSGYTF
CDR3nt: TGTGCCAGCAGCGTAATTGGGGATTCTGGCTACACCTTC

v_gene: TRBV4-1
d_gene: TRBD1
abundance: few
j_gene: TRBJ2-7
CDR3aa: CASSQDQGTASYEQYF
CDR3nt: TGCGCCAGCAGCCAAGATCAGGGGACAGCCTCCTACGAGCAGTACTTC

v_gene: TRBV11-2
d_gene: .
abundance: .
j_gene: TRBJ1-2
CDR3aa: CASSLGYPRGGGYTF
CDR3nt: TGTGCCAGCAGCTTAGGGTACCCCAGGGGCGGGGGCTACACCTTC

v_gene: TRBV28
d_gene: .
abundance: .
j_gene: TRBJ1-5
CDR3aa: CASSLKPEGNQPQHF
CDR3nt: TGTGCCAGCAGTTTAAAGCCGGAGGGCAATCAGCCCCAGCATTTT

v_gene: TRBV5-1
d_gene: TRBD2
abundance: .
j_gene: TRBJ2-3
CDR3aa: CASSPGLAGVFRTDTQYF
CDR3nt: TGCGCCAGCAGCCCGGGACTAGCGGGCGTTTTTCGAACAGATACGCAGTATTTT

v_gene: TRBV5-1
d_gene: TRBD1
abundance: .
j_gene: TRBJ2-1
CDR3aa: CASSLGQTSYNEQFF
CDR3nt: TGCGCCAGCAGCCTGGGACAGACCTCCTACAATGAGCAGTTCTTC

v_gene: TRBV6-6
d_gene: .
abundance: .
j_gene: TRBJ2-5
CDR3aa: CATATGQETQYF
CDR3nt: TGTGCCACTGCGACAGGCCAAGAGACCCAGTACTTC

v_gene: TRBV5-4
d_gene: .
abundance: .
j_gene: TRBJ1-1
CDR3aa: CASSLATPTSGGTEAFF
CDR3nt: TGTGCCAGCAGCTTGGCCACTCCTACCTCCGGTGGCACTGAAGCTTTCTTT

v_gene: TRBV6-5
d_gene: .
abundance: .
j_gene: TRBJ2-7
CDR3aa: CASTSILRGDEQYF
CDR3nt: TGTGCCAGCACCTCCATCCTCAGGGGTGACGAGCAGTACTTC

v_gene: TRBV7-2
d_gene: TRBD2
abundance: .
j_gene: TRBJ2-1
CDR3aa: CASRPPLAGGRNEQFF
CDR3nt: TGTGCCAGCCGCCCCCCTCTAGCGGGAGGTCGAAATGAGCAGTTCTTC

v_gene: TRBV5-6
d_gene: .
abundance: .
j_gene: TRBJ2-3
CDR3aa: CASSWGGGLIDTQYF
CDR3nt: TGTGCCAGCAGCTGGGGAGGAGGGTTGATTGATACGCAGTATTTT

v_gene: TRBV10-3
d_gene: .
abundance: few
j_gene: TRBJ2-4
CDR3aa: CAISEGADIQYF
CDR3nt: TGTGCCATCAGTGAAGGGGCGGACATTCAGTACTTC

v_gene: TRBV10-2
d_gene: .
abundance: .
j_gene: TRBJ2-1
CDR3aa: CASSDGTDYNEQFF
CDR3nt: TGCGCCAGCAGTGATGGGACTGACTACAATGAGCAGTTCTTC

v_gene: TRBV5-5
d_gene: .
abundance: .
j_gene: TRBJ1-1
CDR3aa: CASSLSAVAPGTEAFF
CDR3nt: TGTGCCAGCAGCTTGTCGGCAGTCGCTCCGGGCACTGAAGCTTTCTTT

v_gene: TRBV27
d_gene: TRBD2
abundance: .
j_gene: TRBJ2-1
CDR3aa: CASRMASGGLYNEQFF
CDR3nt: TGTGCCAGCAGGATGGCTAGCGGGGGACTATACAATGAGCAGTTCTTC

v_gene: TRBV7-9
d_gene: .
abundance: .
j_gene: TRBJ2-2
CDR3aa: CASSHPGRRVGELFF
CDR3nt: TGTGCCAGCAGTCATCCGGGGCGGAGGGTCGGGGAGCTGTTTTTT

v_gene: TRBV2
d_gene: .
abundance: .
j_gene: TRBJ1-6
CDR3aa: CASKSWDADNSPLHF
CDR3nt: TGTGCCAGCAAATCCTGGGACGCCGATAATTCACCCCTCCACTTT

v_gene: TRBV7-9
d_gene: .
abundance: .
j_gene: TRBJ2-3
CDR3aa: CASSPGWDTQYF
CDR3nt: TGTGCCAGCAGCCCGGGATGGGATACGCAGTATTTT

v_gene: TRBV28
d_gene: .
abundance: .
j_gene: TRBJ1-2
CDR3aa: CASSSLSYGYTF
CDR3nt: TGTGCCAGCAGTTCCCTTAGCTATGGCTACACCTTC

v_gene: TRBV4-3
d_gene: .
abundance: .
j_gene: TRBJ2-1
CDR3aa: CASSQDLGFSSYNEQFF
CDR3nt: TGCGCCAGCAGCCAAGATCTGGGATTTAGCTCCTACAATGAGCAGTTCTTC

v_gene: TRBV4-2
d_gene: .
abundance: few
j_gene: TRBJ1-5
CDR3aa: CASSHGGVLNNQPQHF
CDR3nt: TGTGCCAGCAGCCACGGGGGGGTATTGAACAATCAGCCCCAGCATTTT

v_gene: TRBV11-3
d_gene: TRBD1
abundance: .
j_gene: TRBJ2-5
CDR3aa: CASKRQGQETQYF
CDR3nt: TGTGCCAGCAAACGACAGGGCCAAGAGACCCAGTACTTC